This TCR beta chain was observed in a study of blood T cell repertoires in COVID-19. Study in general: Sample material is recorded as cDNA or gDNA derived from T cells, B-cell-depleted T cells, or PBMCs.

Germline-derived CDR1 and CDR2 are SEHNR and FQNEAQ (reference sequence). V dropped 4 bases and J dropped 1 base, with 19 bases sitting between them. This CDR3 comprises 17 residues. Using immunoSEQ multiplex PCR, the repertoire was profiled, and TCRdb retains in-frame clones only, with some absent. Of 150,000 or so clones in the sample, almost 85% were seen once. The sequence was collected from a woman older than 75 with acute or convalescent COVID-19. The J gene is TRBJ2-5, the V gene TRBV7-9; TRBD1 might be the D (5 bases). Sequencing was carried out using peripheral blood. For the CDR3, the DNA is TGTGCCAGCAGCTCATGGGGCAGGGTGACCATCCAAGAGACCCAGTACTTC. This gives the protein CASSSWGRVTIQETQYF. Complete variable domain (other parts from reference TRBV7-9 and TRBJ2-5): DTGVSQNPRHKITKRGQNVTFRCDPISEHNRLYWYRQTLGQGPEFLTYFQNEAQLEKSRLLSDRFSAERPKGSFSTLEIQRTEQGDSAMYLCASSSWGRVTIQETQYFGPGTRLLVL.